The text below deals with one T cell receptor (beta chain). This clone showed up just once. Its antigen is not yet known. Within one base of it there is no much larger clone, and no base qualities were kept. For CDR1 and CDR2, the germline V gene lists SNHLY and FYNNEI. The CDR3 has 14 amino acids, counting the end cysteine and phenylalanine. Just CDR3 DNA is preserved here, 42 bases in frame from base 1. The source of the sample is a study of shared clonotypes between healthy human individuals (dated by TCRdb to the early 2020s). Regarding the research as a whole: The cohort comprised two women and a few men aged 18 to 49 years. Per donor, three plates each were used for CD4 naive and CD4 memory, two for CD8 naive, and one for CD8 memory. Libraries were prepared and TCR repertoires were sequenced by different laboratories using diverse techniques, in order to increase sequencing depth and limit assay-specific biases. Leukapheresis yielded between about 0.94 and 8.9 billion PBMCs per donor. To estimate repertoire size and how much clonotype sharing occurs between individuals, the study deeply sequenced the blood TCR repertoires of roughly 5 healthy adults.

Donors were healthy HIV-negative adults with no recently reported acute infections or vaccinations. All donors were Caucasian adults living in Nashville, Tennessee, USA. CD4+ T cells were enriched by magnetic negative selection; naive cells were then positively selected on CD45RA, and the negative fraction formed the memory subset. After blood collection by leukapheresis, PBMCs were isolated using Ficoll-Histopaque density gradient centrifugation and then cryopreserved in the vapor phase of liquid nitrogen. Analytical flow cytometry was used to check the purity and quantity of every magnetically sorted T cell population. Genomic DNA was isolated from each sorted fraction and quantified by UV absorbance on a Nanodrop 2000c. General conclusions and limits of the study: Sharing across four donors was observed for around 5% of naive CD4, around 3.5% of naive CD8, 2.3% of memory CD4, and less than 0.45% of memory CD8 clonotypes. Sampling was limited to blood, and TCR repertoires in tissue likely differ from TCR repertoires in blood. Because the study included only a small number of donors, the genetic and exposure-history diversity represented was limited. Compared with non-shared clonotypes, the clonotypes found in all four sorted-subset donors had higher generation probabilities. Estimated clonotype richness was generally larger for naive than for memory subsets. Pairwise subsampling indicated that sequencing depth was expected to affect the degree of clonotype sharing among donors. Rarefaction of sorted-subset datasets indicated incomplete sequencing despite the large sequencing depth.

TCR CDR3 regions were amplified from genomic DNA by multiplex PCR using the deep immunoSEQ assay. For each cell subset, the extracted genomic DNA was distributed evenly across all wells of several immunoSEQ 96-well plates, and each plate served as one replicate. For sorted subsets, each replicate PCR was loaded with approximately 200 ng genomic DNA, equivalent to 25,000 to 35,000 T cell genomes. The purified libraries were quantified using a Qubit 3.0 fluorometer, sized with a Bioanalyzer 2100, and then quantified again using the KAPA Library Quantification kit. Every immunoSEQ 96-well plate was sequenced on a separate single-read 150-cycle Illumina NextSeq 550 flow cell. The study's own analysis went as follows. Because only junctional sequences without quality scores were contained in the immunoSEQ output, filtering matching that applied to full-length reads could not be performed. Sequences were annotated with PyIR, a Python wrapper for IgBLAST v1.9, using IMGT germline references to assign V/J genes and CDR3. Any read was removed if the V/J assignment was weak (E-value above 1e-6), the CDR3 was missing, or the read contained stop codons, out-of-frame junctions, or ambiguous translated residues. A V3J clonotype was defined by an identical inferred V gene, J gene, and CDR3 amino acid sequence. Percentage overlap between repertoires was computed as shared unique clonotypes divided by the size of the smaller repertoire. RTK rarefaction, the Chao1 estimator, and Recon v2.1 estimates of unobserved clonotypes were used to assess repertoire richness. For all TCRbeta clonotypes obtained by the gDNA method from a few donors, generation probabilities were computed with OLGA. This is the immuneACCESS table as TCRdb keeps it, with only in-frame sequences that have V and J called. A part of the clones is gone; compared with another copy, unresolved V genes explain less than half, and the rest is unexplained. The V and J calls and clone size are taken from that table; D and trimming were inferred from the DNA. The sample records hundreds of thousands of clones, 90% to 96% of which are singletons. The biggest ten clones account for 0.06% of the sample.

The specimen sequenced was naive CD4+ T cells sorted from blood. Taken with the paper, the label for cell subset or site translates to: CD45RA+ positively selected. The sequence is built from TRBV2 and TRBJ2-5; a tentative D call is TRBD1 (6 bases match). The J call is in doubt because the DNA end fits TRBJ2-7 better. This clonotype originated in a woman aged 25 to 45 in good health. The nucleotides are TGTGCCAGCAGTGACGGGGCAGGGGCCTACGAGCAGTACTTC. This sequence encodes CASSDGAGAYEQYF.